A selection of T cell receptor beta chains follows, all from one sample in a study of identical twins. TCRdb used MiXCR to reprocess the 5' RACE reads, holding one entry per CDR3 protein. This sample has about 190,000 distinct CDR3 sequences; about 16% occur once, and the top ten carry roughly two fifths. These data were also filed under a second study, of T cells expressing NK-cell markers.

The sample consisted of CD8+ T cells sorted from blood. These TCRs come from a woman younger than 30 in good health. Both conserved end residues are part of each CDR3.

TRBJ2-1	TRBV7-9	CASSSGQSHNEQFF
TRBJ2-2	TRBV4-3	CASSQFAGGDTGELFF
TRBJ2-7	TRBV7-9	CASSLEGSEQYF
TRBJ2-3	TRBV14	CASSPPSGDTQYF
TRBJ2-2	TRBV6-2/TRBV6-3	CASSYSPSATGELFF
TRBJ2-7	TRBV6-5	CASSYSAGLSYEQYF
TRBJ2-7	TRBV7-9	CASSPRQGPTYEQYF
TRBJ2-7	TRBV29-1	CSVERGLAPYEQYF
TRBJ1-1	TRBV20-1	CSARDRRRLNTEAFF
TRBJ2-5	TRBV18	CASSRGPGSAREETQYF
TRBJ2-3	TRBV20-1	CSASGLAGVVIDTQYF
TRBJ1-2	TRBV6-5	CASSSRTGWNGYTF
TRBJ2-3	TRBV20-1	CSAEPSSGGPTDTQYF
TRBJ2-1	TRBV7-9	CASRNYNEQFF
TRBJ2-7	TRBV12-3/TRBV12-4	CASSFAGQTYEQYF
TRBJ1-2	TRBV27	CASRLGTGNGYTF
TRBJ2-1	TRBV4-2	CASSHEETYNEQFF
TRBJ1-2	TRBV12-3/TRBV12-4	CASSFIQGGGYTF
TRBJ1-1	TRBV29-1	CSVGPRAGTEAFF
TRBJ1-4	TRBV27	CASSFRRVGEKLFF
TRBJ2-1	TRBV6-5	CASSYSRQGGYNEQFF
TRBJ1-1	TRBV12-3/TRBV12-4	CASSLTGGGTEAFF
TRBJ1-2	TRBV25-1	CASSEWDRGYGYTF
TRBJ2-1	TRBV6-1	CASRRLAGPYNEQFF
TRBJ1-6	TRBV25-1	CASSEYVTSPLHF
TRBJ1-1	TRBV29-1	CSVKNRGSTEAFF
TRBJ2-7	TRBV12-3/TRBV12-4	CASSMGQGFSGSYEQYF
TRBJ2-7	TRBV29-1	CSVEVPGTSYEQYF
TRBJ2-4	TRBV15	CATSAPLGKNIQYF
TRBJ1-1	TRBV7-9	CASSLGRRDGTEAFF
TRBJ1-1	TRBV19	CASSPAAGTEAFF
TRBJ2-7	TRBV3-1	CASCQEGGRTYEQYF
TRBJ2-3	TRBV9	CASRRGGFTDTQYF
TRBJ1-2	TRBV6-1	CASRLHSHYGYTF
TRBJ1-2	TRBV12-3/TRBV12-4	CASSSLFGEDFHGYTF
TRBJ1-1	TRBV12-3/TRBV12-4	CASSVQGAATEAFF
TRBJ2-1	TRBV19	CASSNWNEQFF
TRBJ2-5	TRBV13	CASSMTIQETQYF
TRBJ2-3	TRBV2	CARGQLGTDTQYF
TRBJ2-7	TRBV7-8	CASSHRDRRNEQYF
TRBJ1-6	TRBV6-1	CASRQKGGSSPLHF
TRBJ2-3	TRBV4-3	CASSLGGTVGTDTQYF
TRBJ2-1	TRBV10-3	CAISEGRGKYNEQFF
TRBJ2-7	TRBV9	CASSPRLGRDYSYEQYF
TRBJ2-1	TRBV20-1	CSARTGLNEQFF
TRBJ2-7	TRBV9	CASSARTGASYEQYF
TRBJ2-7	TRBV12-5	CASGTLQDRGSYEQYF
TRBJ2-2	TRBV5-6	CASSWGLAGYSGELFF
TRBJ1-1	TRBV5-1	CASSLRGAPTAEAFF